This T cell receptor beta chain stems from a study of shared clonotypes between healthy human individuals (dated by TCRdb to about 2020). Concerning the study at large: A couple of women and a few men aged 18 to 49 years were included in the cohort. Leukapheresis yielded between about 0.8 and 8.9 billion PBMCs per donor. Different laboratories and diverse techniques were used to prepare libraries and sequence TCR repertoires, to increase sequencing depth and limit assay-specific biases. For each donor, CD4 naive and CD4 memory were each run on three plates, CD8 naive on two plates, and CD8 memory on one plate. To estimate repertoire size and how much clonotypes are shared between individuals, the study performed deep sequencing of blood TCR repertoires from 4 to 6 healthy adults. Study-wide conclusions, independent of this receptor: Rarefaction of sorted-subset datasets indicated incomplete sequencing despite the large sequencing depth. Pairwise subsampling indicated that sequencing depth was expected to affect the degree of clonotype sharing among donors. Sampling was restricted to blood, and TCR repertoires in tissues likely differ from the TCR repertoires found in blood. Naive subsets generally had larger estimated clonotype richness than memory subsets did. Clonotypes shared by all four sorted-subset donors showed higher generation probabilities than non-shared clonotypes. Because the study included only a small number of donors, the genetic and exposure-history diversity represented was limited. Across a few donors, roughly 5.1% of naive CD4, roughly 3.3% of naive CD8, under 2.5% of memory CD4, and 0.3% to 0.45% of memory CD8 clonotypes were shared.

V sheds 6 bases and J sheds 4 bases, leaving 16 bases between their ends. The CDR1 and CDR2 encoded by the germline V gene (reference sequence) are MNHEY and SMNVEV. Inclusive of the bounding cysteine and phenylalanine, the CDR3 is 15 residues long. The sequence is cut down to CDR3 DNA, 45 bases in frame from base 1. Details on this clone: What this receptor recognizes is not known. No much larger clonotype is one base removed from it; base qualities were not supplied.

Using the deep immunoSEQ assay, TCR CDR3 regions were amplified from genomic DNA by multiplex PCR. Extracted genomic DNA from each cell subset was spread evenly across all wells of several immunoSEQ 96-well plates, with each plate serving as a replicate. For sorted subsets, approximately 200 ng of genomic DNA, equivalent to 25,000 to 35,000 T cell genomes, went into each replicate PCR. Purified libraries were quantified with a Qubit 3.0 fluorometer, sized on a Bioanalyzer 2100, and re-quantified with the KAPA Library Quantification kit. Each immunoSEQ 96-well plate was sequenced on its own single-read 150-cycle Illumina NextSeq 550 flow cell. From the authors' description of their analysis: Because the immunoSEQ output held only junctional sequences and lacked quality scores, the filtering could not match the filtering applied to full-length reads. Sequences were annotated with PyIR, a Python wrapper for IgBLAST v1.9, and V/J genes and CDR3 were assigned using IMGT germline references. Reads were removed for weak V/J assignments (E-value above 1e-6), missing CDR3, stop codons, out-of-frame junctions, or ambiguous translated residues. V3J clonotypes were defined as sequences sharing an identical inferred V gene, J gene, and CDR3 amino acid sequence. The percentage overlap between two repertoires was calculated by dividing the number of shared unique clonotypes by the size of the smaller repertoire. Three approaches were used to assess repertoire richness: RTK rarefaction, the Chao1 estimator, and Recon v2.1 estimates of unobserved clonotypes. Generation probabilities for all TCRbeta clonotypes obtained by the gDNA method from a handful of donors were computed using OLGA. Imported from immuneACCESS, the table was reduced by TCRdb to in-frame sequences with V and J called. These copies leave out some clones; in studies compared against another copy, an unresolved V gene accounts for under half, and the cause of the remainder is not known. The V and J calls and clone size are taken from that table; D and trimming were inferred from the DNA. The sample yields under 850,000 clones; over 90% were counted once. Of the sample, 20% to 30% is held by the ten largest clones.

CD8 naive samples were CD45RO-negative cells positively selected for CCR7, giving a CD45RA+CCR7+ population that excluded TemRA cells. Healthy HIV-negative adults with no recently reported acute infections or vaccinations were included as donors. Only Caucasian adults living in Nashville, Tennessee, USA were represented among the donors. Blood was collected by leukapheresis, and PBMCs were isolated by Ficoll-Histopaque density gradient centrifugation and then cryopreserved in liquid nitrogen vapor phase. Analytical flow cytometry was used to check the purity and quantity of every magnetically sorted T cell population. Each sorted fraction had its genomic DNA isolated and then quantified by UV absorbance on a Nanodrop 2000c.

The chain joins TRBV27 to TRBJ2-1; the D gene is perhaps TRBD2, on 5 matching bases. The specimen was naive CD8+ T cells sorted from blood. What this sample's cell subset or site label stands for: CD45RA+CCR7+. This receptor was obtained from a man younger than 45 in good health. CDR3 sequence: CASRPGDYLYNEQFF. The nucleotide sequence reads as follows: TGTGCCAGCAGGCCTGGTGACTACCTTTACAATGAGCAGTTCTTC.